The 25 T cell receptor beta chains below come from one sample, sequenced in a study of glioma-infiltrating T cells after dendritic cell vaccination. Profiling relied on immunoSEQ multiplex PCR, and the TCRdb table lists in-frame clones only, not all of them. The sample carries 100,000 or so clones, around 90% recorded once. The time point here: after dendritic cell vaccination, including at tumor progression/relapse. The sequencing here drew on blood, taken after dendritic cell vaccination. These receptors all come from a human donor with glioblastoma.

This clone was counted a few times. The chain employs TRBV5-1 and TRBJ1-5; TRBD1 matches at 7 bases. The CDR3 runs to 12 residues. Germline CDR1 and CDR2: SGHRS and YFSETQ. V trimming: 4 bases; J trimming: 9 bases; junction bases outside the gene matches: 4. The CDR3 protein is CASSLSGGPQHF. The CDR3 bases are TGCGCCAGCAGCCTATCAGGGGGGCCCCAGCATTTT. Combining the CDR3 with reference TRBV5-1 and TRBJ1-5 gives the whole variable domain KAGVTQTPRYLIKTRGQQVTLSCSPISGHRSVSWYQQTPGQGLQFLFEYFSETQRNKGNFPGRFSGRQFSNSRSEMNVSTLELGDSALYLCASSLSGGPQHFGDGTRLSIL.

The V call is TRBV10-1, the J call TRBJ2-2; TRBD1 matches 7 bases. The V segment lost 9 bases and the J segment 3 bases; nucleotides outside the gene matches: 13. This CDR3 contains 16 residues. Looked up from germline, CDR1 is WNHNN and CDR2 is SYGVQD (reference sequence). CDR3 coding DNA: TGCGCCAGGAGGGACAGCTTAGGTCTGGACACCGGGGAGCTGTTTTTT. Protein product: CARRDSLGLDTGELFF.

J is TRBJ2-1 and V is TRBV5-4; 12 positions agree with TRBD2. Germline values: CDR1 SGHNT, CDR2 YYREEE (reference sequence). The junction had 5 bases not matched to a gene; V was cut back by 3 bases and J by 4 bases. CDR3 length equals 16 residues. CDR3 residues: CASSSGLAGGYNEQFF. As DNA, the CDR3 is TGTGCCAGCAGCTCGGGGCTAGCGGGGGGGTACAATGAGCAGTTCTTC.

Here the CDR3 reads CASSSQVDQPQHF. The CDR3 DNA follows: TGTGCCAGTAGTTCGCAGGTTGATCAGCCCCAGCATTTT. The genes are TRBV19 and TRBJ1-5, with D unclear. V lost 5 bases and J lost 5, with 10 bases in between. CDR3 length equals 13 residues. Germline CDR1 reads LNHDA; CDR2 reads SQIVND (reference sequence). The full variable domain, rest sourced from reference TRBV19 and TRBJ1-5, is DGGITQSPKYLFRKEGQNVTLSCEQNLNHDAMYWYRQDPGQGLRLIYYSQIVNDFQKGDIAEGYSVSREKKESFPLTVTSAQKNPTAFYLCASSSQVDQPQHFGDGTRLSIL.

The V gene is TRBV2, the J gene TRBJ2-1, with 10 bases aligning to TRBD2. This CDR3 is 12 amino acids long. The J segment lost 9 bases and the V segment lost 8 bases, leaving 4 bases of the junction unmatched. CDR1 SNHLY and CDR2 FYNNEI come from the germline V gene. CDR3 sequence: CASGRTSGEQFF. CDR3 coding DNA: TGTGCCAGCGGCCGGACTAGCGGTGAGCAGTTCTTC.

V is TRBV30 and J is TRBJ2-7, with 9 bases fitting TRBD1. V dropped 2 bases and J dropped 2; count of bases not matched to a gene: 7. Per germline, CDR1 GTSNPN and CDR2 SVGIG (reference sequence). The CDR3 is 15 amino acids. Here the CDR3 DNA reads TGTGCCTGGAGTCCGGGGACAGGGCCAGCCTACGAGCAGTACTTC. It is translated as CAWSPGTGPAYEQYF.

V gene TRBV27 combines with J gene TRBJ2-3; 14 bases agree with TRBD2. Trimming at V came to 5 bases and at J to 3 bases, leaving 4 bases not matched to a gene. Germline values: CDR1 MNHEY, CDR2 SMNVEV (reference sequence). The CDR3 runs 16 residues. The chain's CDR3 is CASSPRTSGGTDTQYF. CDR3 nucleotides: TGTGCCAGCAGTCCGCGGACTAGCGGGGGGACAGATACGCAGTATTTT.

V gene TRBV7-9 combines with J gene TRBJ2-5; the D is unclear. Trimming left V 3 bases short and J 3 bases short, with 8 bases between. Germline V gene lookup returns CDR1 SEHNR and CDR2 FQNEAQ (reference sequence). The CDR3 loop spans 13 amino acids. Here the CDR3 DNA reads TGTGCCAGCAGCTTTTACAGTGAAGAGACCCAGTACTTC. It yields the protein CASSFYSEETQYF. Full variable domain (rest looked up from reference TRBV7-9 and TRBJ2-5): DTGVSQNPRHKITKRGQNVTFRCDPISEHNRLYWYRQTLGQGPEFLTYFQNEAQLEKSRLLSDRFSAERPKGSFSTLEIQRTEQGDSAMYLCASSFYSEETQYFGPGTRLLVL.

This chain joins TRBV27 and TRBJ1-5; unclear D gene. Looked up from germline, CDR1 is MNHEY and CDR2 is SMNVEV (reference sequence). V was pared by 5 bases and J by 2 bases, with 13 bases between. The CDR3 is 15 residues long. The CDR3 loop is CASSVGSQGNQPQHF. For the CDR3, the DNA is TGTGCCAGCAGTGTAGGGAGCCAAGGCAATCAGCCCCAGCATTTT.

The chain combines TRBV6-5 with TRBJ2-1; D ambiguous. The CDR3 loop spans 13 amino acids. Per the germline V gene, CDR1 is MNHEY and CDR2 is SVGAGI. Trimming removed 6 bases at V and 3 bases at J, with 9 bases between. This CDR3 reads CASSSPRYNEQFF. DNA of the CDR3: TGTGCCAGCAGCTCTCCGCGCTACAATGAGCAGTTCTTC.

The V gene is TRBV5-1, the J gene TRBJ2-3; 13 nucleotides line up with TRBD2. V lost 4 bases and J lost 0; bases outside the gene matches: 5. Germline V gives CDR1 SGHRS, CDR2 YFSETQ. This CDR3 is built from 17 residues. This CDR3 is CASSLGTSGASTDTQYF. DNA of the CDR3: TGCGCCAGCAGCCTTGGGACTAGCGGGGCTAGCACAGATACGCAGTATTTT. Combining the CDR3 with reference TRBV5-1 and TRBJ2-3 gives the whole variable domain KAGVTQTPRYLIKTRGQQVTLSCSPISGHRSVSWYQQTPGQGLQFLFEYFSETQRNKGNFPGRFSGRQFSNSRSEMNVSTLELGDSALYLCASSLGTSGASTDTQYFGPGTRLTVL.

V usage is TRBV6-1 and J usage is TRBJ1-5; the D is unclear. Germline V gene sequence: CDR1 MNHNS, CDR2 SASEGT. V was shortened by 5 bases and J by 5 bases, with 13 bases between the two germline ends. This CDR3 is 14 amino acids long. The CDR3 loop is CASSSGSSDQPQHF. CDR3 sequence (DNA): TGTGCCAGCAGTTCTGGGAGTTCCGATCAGCCCCAGCATTTT.

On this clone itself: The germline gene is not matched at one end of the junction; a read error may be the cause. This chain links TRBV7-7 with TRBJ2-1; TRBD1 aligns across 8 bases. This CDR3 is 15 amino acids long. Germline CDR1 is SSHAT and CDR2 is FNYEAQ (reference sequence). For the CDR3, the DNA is TGTGCTAGCAGCTTAGAGGCAGGGGGCTTCAATGAGCAGTTCTTC. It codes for CASSLEAGGFNEQFF.

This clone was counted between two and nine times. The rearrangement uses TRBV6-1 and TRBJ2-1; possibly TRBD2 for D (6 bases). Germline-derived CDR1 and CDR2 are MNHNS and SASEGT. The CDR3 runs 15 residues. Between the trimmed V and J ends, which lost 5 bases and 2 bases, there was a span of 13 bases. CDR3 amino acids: CASSISGSPYNEQFF. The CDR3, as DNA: TGTGCCAGCAGTATAAGCGGGTCTCCCTACAATGAGCAGTTCTTC.

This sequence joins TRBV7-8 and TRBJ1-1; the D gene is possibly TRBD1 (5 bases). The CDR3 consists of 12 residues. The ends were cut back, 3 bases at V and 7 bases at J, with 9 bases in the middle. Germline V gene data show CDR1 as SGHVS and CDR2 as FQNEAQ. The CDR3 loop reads CASSFGTIEAFF. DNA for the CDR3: TGTGCCAGCAGCTTCGGGACTATTGAAGCTTTCTTT.

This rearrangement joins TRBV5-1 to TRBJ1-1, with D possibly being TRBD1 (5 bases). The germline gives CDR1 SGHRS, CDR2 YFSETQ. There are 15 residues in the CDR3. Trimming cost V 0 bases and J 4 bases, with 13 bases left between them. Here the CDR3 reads CASSLVGEWGTEAFF. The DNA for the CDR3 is TGCGCCAGCAGCTTGGTAGGGGAATGGGGCACTGAAGCTTTCTTT.

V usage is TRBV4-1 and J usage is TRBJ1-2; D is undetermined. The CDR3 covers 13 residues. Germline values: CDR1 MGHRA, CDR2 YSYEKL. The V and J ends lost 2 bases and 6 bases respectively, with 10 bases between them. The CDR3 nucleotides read TGCGCCAGCAGCCAAAGATCTGGAGATGGCTACACCTTC. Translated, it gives CASSQRSGDGYTF.

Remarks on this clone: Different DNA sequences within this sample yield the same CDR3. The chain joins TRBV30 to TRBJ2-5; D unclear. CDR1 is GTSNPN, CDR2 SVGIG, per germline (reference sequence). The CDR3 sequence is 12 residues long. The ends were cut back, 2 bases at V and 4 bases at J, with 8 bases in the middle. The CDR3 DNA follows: TGTGCCTGGAGTCCTAGAGGAGAGACCCAGTACTTC. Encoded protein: CAWSPRGETQYF.

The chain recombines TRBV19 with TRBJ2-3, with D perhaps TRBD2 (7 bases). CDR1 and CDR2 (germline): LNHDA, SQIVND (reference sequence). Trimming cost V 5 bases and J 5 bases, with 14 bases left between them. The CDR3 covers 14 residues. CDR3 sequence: CASSRGGGEDTQYF. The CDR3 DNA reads TGTGCCAGTAGTCGTGGGGGGGGCGAAGATACGCAGTATTTT.

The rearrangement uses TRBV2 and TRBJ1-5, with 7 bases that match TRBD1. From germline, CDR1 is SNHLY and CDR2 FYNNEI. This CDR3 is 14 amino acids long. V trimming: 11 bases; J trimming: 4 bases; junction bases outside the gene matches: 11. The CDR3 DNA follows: TGTGCCTCCTCTCCCGGGACAGTTAATCAGCCCCAGCATTTT. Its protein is CASSPGTVNQPQHF. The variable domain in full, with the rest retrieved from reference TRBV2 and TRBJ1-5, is EPEVTQTPSHQVTQMGQEVILRCVPISNHLYFYWYRQILGQKVEFLVSFYNNEISEKSEIFDDQFSVERPDGSNFTLKIRSTKLEDSAMYFCASSPGTVNQPQHFGDGTRLSIL.

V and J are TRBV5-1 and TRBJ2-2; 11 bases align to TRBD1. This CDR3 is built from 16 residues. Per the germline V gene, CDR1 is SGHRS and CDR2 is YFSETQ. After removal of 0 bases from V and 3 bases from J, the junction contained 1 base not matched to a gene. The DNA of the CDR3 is TGCGCCAGCAGCTTGGAGGGACAGGGGGACACCGGGGAGCTGTTTTTT. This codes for CASSLEGQGDTGELFF. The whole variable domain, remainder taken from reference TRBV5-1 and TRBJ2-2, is KAGVTQTPRYLIKTRGQQVTLSCSPISGHRSVSWYQQTPGQGLQFLFEYFSETQRNKGNFPGRFSGRQFSNSRSEMNVSTLELGDSALYLCASSLEGQGDTGELFFGEGSRLTVL.

The CDR3 here is CASGTDTSTKQYF. The CDR3 DNA follows: TGTGCTAGTGGCACGGACACTTCTACGAAGCAGTACTTC. The V gene is TRBV12-5, the J gene TRBJ2-7; D perhaps matches TRBD1 (5 bases). V was shortened by 6 bases and J by 8 bases, with 17 bases between the two germline ends. CDR1 is LGHNT and CDR2 is FRNRAP in the germline V gene. This CDR3 comprises 13 residues.

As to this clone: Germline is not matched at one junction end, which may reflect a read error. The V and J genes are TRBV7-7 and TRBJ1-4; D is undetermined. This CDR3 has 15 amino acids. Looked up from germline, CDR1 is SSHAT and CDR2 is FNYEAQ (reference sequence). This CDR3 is CASSAGVATNEKLFF. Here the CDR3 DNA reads TGTGCTAGCAGCGCTGGAGTTGCAACTAATGAAAAACTGTTTTTT. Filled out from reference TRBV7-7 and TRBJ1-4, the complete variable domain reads GAGVSQSPRYKVTKRGQDVTLRCDPISSHATLYWYQQALGQGPEFLTYFNYEAQPDKSGLPSDRFSAERPEGSISTLTIQRTEQRDSAMYRCASSAGVATNEKLFFGSGTQLSVL.

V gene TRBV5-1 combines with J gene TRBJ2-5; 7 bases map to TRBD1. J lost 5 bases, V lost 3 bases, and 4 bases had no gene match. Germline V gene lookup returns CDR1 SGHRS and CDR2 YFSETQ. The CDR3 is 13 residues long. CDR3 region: CASSWETGETQYF. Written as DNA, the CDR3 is TGCGCCAGCAGCTGGGAGACAGGGGAGACCCAGTACTTC.

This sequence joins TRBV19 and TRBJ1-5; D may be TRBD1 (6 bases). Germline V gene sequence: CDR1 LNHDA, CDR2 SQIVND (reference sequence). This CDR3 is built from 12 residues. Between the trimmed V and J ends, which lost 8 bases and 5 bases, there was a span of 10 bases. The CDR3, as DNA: TGTGCCAGTGGACAGAGGGATCAGCCCCAGCATTTT. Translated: CASGQRDQPQHF.